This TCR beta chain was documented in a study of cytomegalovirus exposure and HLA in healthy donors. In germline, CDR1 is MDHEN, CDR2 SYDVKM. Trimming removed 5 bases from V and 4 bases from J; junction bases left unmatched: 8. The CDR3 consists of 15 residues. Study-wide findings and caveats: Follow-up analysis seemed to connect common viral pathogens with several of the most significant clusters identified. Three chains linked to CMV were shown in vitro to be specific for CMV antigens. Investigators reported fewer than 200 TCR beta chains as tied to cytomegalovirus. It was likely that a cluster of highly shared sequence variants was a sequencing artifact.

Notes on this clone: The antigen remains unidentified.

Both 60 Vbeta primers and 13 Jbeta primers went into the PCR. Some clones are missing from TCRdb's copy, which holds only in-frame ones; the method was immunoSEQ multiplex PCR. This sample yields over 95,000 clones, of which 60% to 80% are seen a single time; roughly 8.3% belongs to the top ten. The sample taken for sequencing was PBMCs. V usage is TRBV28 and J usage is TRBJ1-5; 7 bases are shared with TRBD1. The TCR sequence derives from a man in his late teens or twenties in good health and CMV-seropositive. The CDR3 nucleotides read TGTGCCAGCAGTCACCCCGGGACAGAAAATCAGCCCCAGCATTTT. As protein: CASSHPGTENQPQHF.